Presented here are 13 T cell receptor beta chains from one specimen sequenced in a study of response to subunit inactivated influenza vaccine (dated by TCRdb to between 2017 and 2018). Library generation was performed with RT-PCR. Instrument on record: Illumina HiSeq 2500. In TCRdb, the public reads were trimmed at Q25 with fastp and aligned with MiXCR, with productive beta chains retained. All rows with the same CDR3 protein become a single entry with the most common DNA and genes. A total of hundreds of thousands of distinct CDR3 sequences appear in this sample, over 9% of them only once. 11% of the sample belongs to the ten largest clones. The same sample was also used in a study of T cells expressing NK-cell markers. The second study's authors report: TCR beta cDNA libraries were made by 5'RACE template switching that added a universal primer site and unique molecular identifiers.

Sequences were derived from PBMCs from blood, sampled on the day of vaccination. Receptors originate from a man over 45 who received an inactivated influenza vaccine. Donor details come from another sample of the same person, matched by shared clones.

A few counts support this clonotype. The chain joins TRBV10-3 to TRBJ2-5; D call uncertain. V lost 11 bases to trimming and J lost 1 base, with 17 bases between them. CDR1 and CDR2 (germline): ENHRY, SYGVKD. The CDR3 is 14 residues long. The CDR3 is CAAAMTQFQETQYF. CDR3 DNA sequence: TGTGCCGCAGCAATGACCCAGTTCCAAGAGACCCAGTACTTC.

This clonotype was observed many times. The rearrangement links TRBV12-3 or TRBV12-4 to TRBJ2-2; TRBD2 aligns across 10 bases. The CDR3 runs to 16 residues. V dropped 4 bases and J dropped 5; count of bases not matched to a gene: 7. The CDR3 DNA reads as TGTGCCAGCAGTTCCGGACTAGCGGAAACTACCGGGGAGCTGTTTTTT. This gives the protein CASSSGLAETTGELFF.

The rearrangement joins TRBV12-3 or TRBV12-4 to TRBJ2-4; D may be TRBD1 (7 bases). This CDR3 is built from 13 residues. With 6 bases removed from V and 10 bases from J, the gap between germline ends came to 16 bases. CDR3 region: CASREAGGGIQYF. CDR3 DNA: TGTGCCAGCAGAGAAGCAGGGGGAGGAATTCAGTACTTC.

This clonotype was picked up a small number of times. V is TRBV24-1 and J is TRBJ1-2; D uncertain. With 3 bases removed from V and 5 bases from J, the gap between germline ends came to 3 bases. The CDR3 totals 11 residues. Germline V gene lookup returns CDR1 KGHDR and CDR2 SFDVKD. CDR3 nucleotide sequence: TGTGCCACCAGTGATCAATATGGCTACACCTTC. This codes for CATSDQYGYTF.

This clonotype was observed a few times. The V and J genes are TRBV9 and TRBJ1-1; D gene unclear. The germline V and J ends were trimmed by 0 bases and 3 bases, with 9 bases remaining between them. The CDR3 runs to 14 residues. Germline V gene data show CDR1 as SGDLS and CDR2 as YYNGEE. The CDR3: CASSVGNTHTEAFF. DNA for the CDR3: TGTGCCAGCAGCGTAGGGAACACACACACTGAAGCTTTCTTT.

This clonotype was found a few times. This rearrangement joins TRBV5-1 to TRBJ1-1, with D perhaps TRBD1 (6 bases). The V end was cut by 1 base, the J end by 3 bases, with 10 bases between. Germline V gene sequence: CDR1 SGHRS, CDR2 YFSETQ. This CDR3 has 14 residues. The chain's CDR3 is CASSLTGLDTEAFF. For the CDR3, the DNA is TGCGCCAGCAGCTTGACAGGGTTGGACACTGAAGCTTTCTTT.

CDR3 protein: CASSFNGLAGARQFF. In DNA, the CDR3 is TGTGCCAGCAGCTTCAATGGGCTAGCGGGGGCTCGGCAGTTCTTC. This chain connects TRBV7-6 to TRBJ2-1; 10 nucleotides line up with TRBD2. V dropped 3 bases and J dropped 12; count of bases not matched to a gene: 11. Germline V lookup: CDR1 SGHVS, CDR2 FNYEAQ. The CDR3 has 15 residues.

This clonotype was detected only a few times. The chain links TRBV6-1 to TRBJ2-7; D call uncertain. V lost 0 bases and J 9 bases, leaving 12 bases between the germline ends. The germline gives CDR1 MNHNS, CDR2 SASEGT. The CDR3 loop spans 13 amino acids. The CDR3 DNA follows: TGTGCCAGCAGTGAAGCGGAACCCCAAGGGCAGTACTTC. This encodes CASSEAEPQGQYF.

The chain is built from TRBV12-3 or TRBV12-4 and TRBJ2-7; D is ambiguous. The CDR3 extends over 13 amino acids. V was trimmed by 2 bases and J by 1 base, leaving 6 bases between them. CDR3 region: CASSLQESYEQYF. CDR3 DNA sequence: TGTGCCAGCAGTTTACAGGAATCCTACGAGCAGTACTTC.

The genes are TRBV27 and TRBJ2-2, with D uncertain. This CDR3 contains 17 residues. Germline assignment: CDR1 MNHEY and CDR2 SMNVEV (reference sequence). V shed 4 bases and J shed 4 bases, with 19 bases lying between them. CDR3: CASSSTPAPQLTGELFF. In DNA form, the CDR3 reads TGTGCCAGCAGTTCCACCCCGGCCCCTCAACTCACCGGGGAGCTGTTTTTT.

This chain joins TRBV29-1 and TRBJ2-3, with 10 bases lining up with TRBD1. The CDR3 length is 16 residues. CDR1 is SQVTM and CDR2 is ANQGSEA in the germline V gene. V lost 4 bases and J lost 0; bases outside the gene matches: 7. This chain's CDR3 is CSVALPGQGSTDTQYF. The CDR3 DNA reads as TGCAGCGTTGCTCTCCCGGGACAGGGGAGCACAGATACGCAGTATTTT.

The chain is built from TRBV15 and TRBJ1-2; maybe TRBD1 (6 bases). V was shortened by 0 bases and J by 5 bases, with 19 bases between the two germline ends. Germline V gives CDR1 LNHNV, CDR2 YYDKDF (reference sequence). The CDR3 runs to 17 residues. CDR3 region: CATSRELRRPGAYGYTF. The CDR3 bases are TGTGCCACCAGCAGAGAACTACGCCGTCCGGGGGCTTATGGCTACACCTTC.

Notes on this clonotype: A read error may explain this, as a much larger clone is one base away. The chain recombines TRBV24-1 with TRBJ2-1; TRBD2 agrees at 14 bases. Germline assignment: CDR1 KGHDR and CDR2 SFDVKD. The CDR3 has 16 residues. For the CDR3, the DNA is TGTGCCACCAGTGACCGACTAGCGGGAGGGTACAAAGAGCAGTTCTTC. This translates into CATSDRLAGGYKEQFF.